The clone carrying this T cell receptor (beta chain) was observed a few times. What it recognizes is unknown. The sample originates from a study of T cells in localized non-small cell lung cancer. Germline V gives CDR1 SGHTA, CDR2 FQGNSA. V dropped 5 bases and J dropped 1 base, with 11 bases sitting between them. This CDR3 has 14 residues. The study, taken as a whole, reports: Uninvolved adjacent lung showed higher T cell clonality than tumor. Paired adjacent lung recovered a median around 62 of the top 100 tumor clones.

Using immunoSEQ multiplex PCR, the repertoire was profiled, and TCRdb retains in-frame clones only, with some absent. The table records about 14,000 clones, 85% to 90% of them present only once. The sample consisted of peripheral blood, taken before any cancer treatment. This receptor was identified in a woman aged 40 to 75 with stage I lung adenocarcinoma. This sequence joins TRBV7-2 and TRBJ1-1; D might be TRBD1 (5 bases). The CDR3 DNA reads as TGTGCCAGCAGCCGGACCCAGGGGAACACTGAAGCTTTCTTT. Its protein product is CASSRTQGNTEAFF.